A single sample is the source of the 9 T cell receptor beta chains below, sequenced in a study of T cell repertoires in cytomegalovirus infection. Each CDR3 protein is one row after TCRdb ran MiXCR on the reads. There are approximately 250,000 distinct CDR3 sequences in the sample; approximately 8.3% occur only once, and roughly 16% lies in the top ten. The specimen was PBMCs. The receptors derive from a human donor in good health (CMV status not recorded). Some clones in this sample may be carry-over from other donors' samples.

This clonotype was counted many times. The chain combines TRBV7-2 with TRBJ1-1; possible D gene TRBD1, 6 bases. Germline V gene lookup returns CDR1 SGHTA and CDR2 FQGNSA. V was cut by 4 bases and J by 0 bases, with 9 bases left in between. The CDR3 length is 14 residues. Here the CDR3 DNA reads TGTGCCAGCAGCTGGGGGCCCATGAACACTGAAGCTTTCTTT. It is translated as CASSWGPMNTEAFF.

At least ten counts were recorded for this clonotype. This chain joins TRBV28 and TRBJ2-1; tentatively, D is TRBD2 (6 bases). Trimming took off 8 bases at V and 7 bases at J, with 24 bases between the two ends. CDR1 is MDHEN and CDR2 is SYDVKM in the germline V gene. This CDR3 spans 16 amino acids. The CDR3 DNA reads TGTGCCAGCGATCCTCAGCGGGCGGGGAAGGATAATGAGCAGTTCTTC. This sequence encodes CASDPQRAGKDNEQFF.

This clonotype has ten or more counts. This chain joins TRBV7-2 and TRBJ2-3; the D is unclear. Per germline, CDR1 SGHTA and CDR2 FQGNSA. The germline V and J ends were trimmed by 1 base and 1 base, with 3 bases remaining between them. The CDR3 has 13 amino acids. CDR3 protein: CASSLERTDTQYF. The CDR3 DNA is TGTGCCAGCAGCTTAGAACGCACAGATACGCAGTATTTT.

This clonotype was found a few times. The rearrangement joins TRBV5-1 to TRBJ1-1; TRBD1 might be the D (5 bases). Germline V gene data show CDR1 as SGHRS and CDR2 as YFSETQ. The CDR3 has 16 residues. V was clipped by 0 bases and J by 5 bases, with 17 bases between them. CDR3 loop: CASSLAASGSLTEAFF. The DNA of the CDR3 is TGCGCCAGCAGCTTGGCCGCTTCAGGGTCGTTGACTGAAGCTTTCTTT.

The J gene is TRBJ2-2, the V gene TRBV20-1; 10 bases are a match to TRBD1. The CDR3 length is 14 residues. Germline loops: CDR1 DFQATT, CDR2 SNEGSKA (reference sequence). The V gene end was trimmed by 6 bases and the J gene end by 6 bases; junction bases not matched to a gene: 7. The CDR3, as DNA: TGCAGTGCCCGGGACAGGGGAGCGGCCGGGGAGCTGTTTTTT. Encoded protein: CSARDRGAAGELFF.

The DNA for the CDR3 is TGTGCCAGCAGGGAGAGTGGGGGGAGCGGAAACACCATATATTTT. Protein: CASRESGGSGNTIYF. V usage is TRBV11-2 and J usage is TRBJ1-3; the D gene is possibly TRBD1 (5 bases). The V end was cut by 6 bases, the J end by 4 bases, with 16 bases between. This CDR3 has 15 residues. Germline V gives CDR1 SGHAT, CDR2 FQNNGV.

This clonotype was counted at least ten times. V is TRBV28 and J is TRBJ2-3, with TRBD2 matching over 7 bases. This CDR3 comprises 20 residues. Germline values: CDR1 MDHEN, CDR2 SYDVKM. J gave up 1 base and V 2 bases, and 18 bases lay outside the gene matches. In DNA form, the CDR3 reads TGTGCCAGCAGTTTAAGGCGCCAGAGGGAGGGGACCCTACGCACAGATACGCAGTATTTT. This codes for CASSLRRQREGTLRTDTQYF. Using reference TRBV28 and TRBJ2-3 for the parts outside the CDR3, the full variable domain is DVKVTQSSRYLVKRTGEKVFLECVQDMDHENMFWYRQDPGLGLRLIYFSYDVKMKEKGDIPEGYSVSREKKERFSLILESASTNQTSMYLCASSLRRQREGTLRTDTQYFGPGTRLTVL.

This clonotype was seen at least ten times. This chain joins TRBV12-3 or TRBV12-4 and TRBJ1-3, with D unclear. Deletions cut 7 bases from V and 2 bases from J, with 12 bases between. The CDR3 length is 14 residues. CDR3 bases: TGTGCCAGCACAAAGGGAACGGCTGGAAACACCATATATTTT. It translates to CASTKGTAGNTIYF.

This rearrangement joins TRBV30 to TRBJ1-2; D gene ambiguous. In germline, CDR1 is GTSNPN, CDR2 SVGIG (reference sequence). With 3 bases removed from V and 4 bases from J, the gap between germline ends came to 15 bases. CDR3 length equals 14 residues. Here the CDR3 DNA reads TGTGCCTGGAGGCTGGGCTGGGCCGGCTATGGCTACACCTTC. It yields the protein CAWRLGWAGYGYTF.